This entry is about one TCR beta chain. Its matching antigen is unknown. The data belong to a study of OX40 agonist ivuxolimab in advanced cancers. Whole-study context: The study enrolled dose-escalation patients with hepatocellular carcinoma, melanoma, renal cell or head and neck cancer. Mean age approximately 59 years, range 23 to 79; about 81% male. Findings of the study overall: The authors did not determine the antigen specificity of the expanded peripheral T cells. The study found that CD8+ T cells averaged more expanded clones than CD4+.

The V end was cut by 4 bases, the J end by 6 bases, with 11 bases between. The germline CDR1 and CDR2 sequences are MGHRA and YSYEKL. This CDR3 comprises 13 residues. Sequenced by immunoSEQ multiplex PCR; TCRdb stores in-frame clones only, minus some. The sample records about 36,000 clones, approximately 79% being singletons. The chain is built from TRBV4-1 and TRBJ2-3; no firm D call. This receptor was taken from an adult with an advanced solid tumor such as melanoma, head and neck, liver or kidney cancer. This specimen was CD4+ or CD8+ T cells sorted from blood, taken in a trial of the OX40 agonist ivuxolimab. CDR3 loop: CASSPFLGDTQYF. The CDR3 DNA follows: TGCGCCAGCAGCCCCTTTCTGGGGGATACGCAGTATTTT.